The next 17 T cell receptor beta chains were all read from a single sample in a study of blood T cells in healthy people across ages. For the second PCR, which ran for roughly 7 to 11 cycles, a sample-barcoded 5' primer and a J-beta primer mix were used. MiXCR, run by TCRdb on the 5' RACE reads, gives a single entry per CDR3 protein. The sample holds 750,000 to 950,000 distinct CDR3 sequences, about 55% seen once. The sample comprised blood. The receptors derive from a man older than 75 in good health.

The chain carries TRBV5-1 and TRBJ1-6; D is unclear. Trimming removed 0 bases from V and 7 bases from J, with 11 bases in between. The CDR3 has 15 residues. Germline lookup yields CDR1 SGHRS and CDR2 YFSETQ. The CDR3 region has the DNA TGCGCCAGCAGCTTGGAGGTCAGCTGGAATTCACCCCTCCACTTT. Translation: CASSLEVSWNSPLHF.

Only one count was recorded for this clonotype. The chain combines TRBV3-1 with TRBJ1-6; 7 bases agree with TRBD1. After removal of 5 bases from V and 6 bases from J, the junction contained 7 bases not matched to a gene. There are 15 residues in the CDR3. The germline V gene encodes CDR1 LGHDT and CDR2 YNNKEL (reference sequence). Here the CDR3 DNA reads TGTGCCAGCAGCTCTAGACAGGGTATTAATTCACCCCTCCACTTT. Protein product: CASSSRQGINSPLHF.

This sequence joins TRBV6-5 and TRBJ2-1; 9 bases fit TRBD2. Germline CDR1 is MNHEY and CDR2 is SVGAGI. The CDR3 consists of 14 residues. Unmatched junction bases numbered 11, after V lost 3 bases and J lost 14 bases. The CDR3 here is CASSYHRLAAREFF. For the CDR3, the DNA is TGTGCCAGCAGTTATCATAGACTAGCGGCCAGGGAGTTCTTC.

This chain links TRBV9 with TRBJ2-1, with 9 bases aligning to TRBD2. The CDR3 runs 14 residues. The junction had 4 bases not matched to a gene; V was cut back by 4 bases and J by 5 bases. Germline CDR1 reads SGDLS; CDR2 reads YYNGEE. CDR3 amino acids: CASSPAGGHNEQFF. CDR3 coding DNA: TGTGCCAGCAGCCCAGCGGGAGGTCACAATGAGCAGTTCTTC.

This chain uses TRBV3-1 with TRBJ1-2, with D possibly TRBD1 on 5 matching bases. Trimming removed 1 base from V and 4 bases from J, with 16 bases in between. The CDR3 loop spans 16 amino acids. The germline V gene has CDR1 LGHDT and CDR2 YNNKEL (reference sequence). CDR3 residues: CASSQGVWGDAYGYTF. CDR3 coding DNA: TGTGCCAGCAGCCAAGGGGTCTGGGGGGACGCCTATGGCTACACCTTC. The whole variable domain, filled in from reference TRBV3-1 and TRBJ1-2, reads DTAVSQTPKYLVTQMGNDKSIKCEQNLGHDTMYWYKQDSKKFLKIMFSYNNKELIINETVPNRFSPKSPDKAHLNLHINSLELGDSAVYFCASSQGVWGDAYGYTFGSGTRLTVV.

The rearrangement uses TRBV10-3 and TRBJ2-3; D is ambiguous. This CDR3 is 17 amino acids long. Germline V gene lookup returns CDR1 ENHRY and CDR2 SYGVKD. Trimming removed 6 bases from V and 2 bases from J, with 21 bases in between. For the CDR3, the DNA is TGTGCCATCAGCGACCATATCCCCCGACTCTCCACAGATACGCAGTATTTT. Translating it yields CAISDHIPRLSTDTQYF.

The chain employs TRBV12-3 or TRBV12-4 and TRBJ2-1; D might be TRBD1 (6 bases). Trimming took off 4 bases at V and 8 bases at J, with 15 bases between the two ends. The CDR3 is 14 amino acids. CDR3 region: CASSWGPPTHEQFF. CDR3 DNA sequence: TGTGCCAGCAGTTGGGGGCCACCAACCCATGAGCAGTTCTTC.

This chain connects TRBV25-1 to TRBJ1-1; D is undetermined. Germline assignment: CDR1 MGHDK and CDR2 SYGVNS. Trimming removed 7 bases at V and 1 base at J, with 10 bases between. The CDR3 is 13 residues long. The CDR3 DNA reads TGTGCCAGCACTCCCACTAGGAACACTGAAGCTTTCTTT. This codes for CASTPTRNTEAFF.

A word on this clonotype: Germline and junction disagree at one end, which may indicate a read error. The chain has TRBV15 and TRBJ2-7, with 7 bases aligning to TRBD1. The CDR3 is 14 amino acids. The germline CDR1 and CDR2 sequences are LNHNV and YYDKDF (reference sequence). The CDR3 here is CATSGETGLYEQYF. CDR3 DNA sequence: TGTGCCACCAGCGGAGAGACAGGGCTCTACGAGCAGTACTTC.

This chain connects TRBV20-1 to TRBJ2-1; 8 bases fit TRBD2. The CDR3 is 13 residues long. V gave up 5 bases and J gave up 6 bases; unmatched junction bases: 6. CDR1 and CDR2 (germline): DFQATT, SNEGSKA (reference sequence). The CDR3 here is CSAPGRAINEQFF. CDR3 nucleotides: TGCAGTGCTCCCGGGAGGGCCATCAATGAGCAGTTCTTC.

The V call is TRBV20-1, the J call TRBJ2-5, with 9 nucleotides matching TRBD1. The CDR3 spans 12 residues. CDR1 DFQATT and CDR2 SNEGSKA come from the germline V gene (reference sequence). The CDR3 region has the DNA TGCAGCTTGGGACAGGGTTGGGAGACCCAGTACTTC. This codes for CSLGQGWETQYF.

The sample holds a few counts of this clonotype. The chain links TRBV20-1 to TRBJ1-5; 7 bases match TRBD1. V lost 4 bases and J lost 6; bases outside the gene matches: 6. This CDR3 spans 13 amino acids. Germline V lookup: CDR1 DFQATT, CDR2 SNEGSKA (reference sequence). The CDR3 here is CSANQGVGQPQHF. The CDR3 DNA follows: TGCAGTGCTAATCAGGGGGTGGGTCAGCCCCAGCATTTT.

The rearrangement uses TRBV12-3 or TRBV12-4 and TRBJ1-2; 12 bases are shared with TRBD1. V was pared by 2 bases and J by 6 bases, with 7 bases of the junction left unmatched. The CDR3 loop spans 16 amino acids. In DNA, the CDR3 is TGTGCCAGCAGTTTACTGTGGGACAGGGGGCGGGATGGCTACACCTTC. This gives the protein CASSLLWDRGRDGYTF.

This clonotype appeared a few times. The chain combines TRBV6-5 with TRBJ2-6; D gene ambiguous. The V gene lost 5 bases and the J gene lost 4 bases, with 9 bases spanning the gap. The germline gives CDR1 MNHEY, CDR2 SVGAGI. This CDR3 has 14 residues. The CDR3 reads CASSPKSGANVLTF. The CDR3 nucleotides read TGTGCCAGCAGTCCCAAATCGGGGGCCAACGTCCTGACTTTC.

V is TRBV4-2 and J is TRBJ2-1; 9 bases agree with TRBD2. The CDR3 length is 16 residues. Germline V gives CDR1 LGHNA, CDR2 YNFKEQ. Trimming took 1 base from V and 9 from J; bases not matched to a gene: 10. For the CDR3, the DNA is TGTGCCAGCAGCCAAGGGGGGCTAGCGGGATTGATTGAGCAGTTCTTC. Its protein product is CASSQGGLAGLIEQFF.

V gene TRBV2 combines with J gene TRBJ2-7; D is possibly TRBD2 (5 bases). Germline loops: CDR1 SNHLY, CDR2 FYNNEI. The CDR3 sequence is 13 residues long. The germline V and J ends were trimmed by 6 bases and 1 base, with 10 bases remaining between them. The CDR3, as DNA: TGTGCCAGCAGGTGGGAGCCTTCCTACGAGCAGTACTTC. Translation: CASRWEPSYEQYF.

CDR3 coding DNA: TGTGCCAGCAGCCTAAATGGGGCCGGGGAGCTGTTTTTT. Its translation: CASSLNGAGELFF. V is TRBV21-1 and J is TRBJ2-2. TRBV21-1 is noted as a pseudogene. CDR3 length: 13 residues.